This T cell receptor beta chain was found in a study of blood T cell repertoires in COVID-19. This CDR3 is 13 amino acids long. Germline values: CDR1 SNHLY, CDR2 FYNNEI. To note about this clone: One end of the junction does not line up with germline, which may come from a read error.

Per the authors' pipeline: Counts of nucleated cells, estimated from reference gene primer amplification, were obtained. Sequencing used immunoSEQ multiplex PCR; TCRdb keeps in-frame clones, though not all of them. D and trimming come from the DNA, and the V and J calls and clone size come from that table. The sample carries fewer than 350,000 clones, almost 90% recorded once. This clonotype originated in a woman aged 18-35 years with acute COVID-19. Input material: PBMCs or T cells enriched from blood (not recorded which). This chain joins TRBV2 and TRBJ1-6; TRBD1 agrees at 7 bases. For the CDR3, the DNA is TGTGCCACCACCCGGGACAGTCAACGCCCAGCGGACTTT. It specifies CATTRDSQRPADF. Variable domain in full (rest from reference TRBV2 and TRBJ1-6): EPEVTQTPSHQVTQMGQEVILRCVPISNHLYFYWYRQILGQKVEFLVSFYNNEISEKSEIFDDQFSVERPDGSNFTLKIRSTKLEDSAMYFCATTRDSQRPADFGNGTRLTVT.